Reported below is one T cell receptor (beta chain). The specificity of this receptor is unknown. Per-nucleotide qualities are absent, and no much larger clonotype sits a single base away. The sample's treatment or condition label, in plain terms: allogeneic hematopoietic cell transplantation with graft depleted of TCRalphabeta T cells and CD19 B cells. The children who served as transplant recipients had been given grafts of TCRalphabeta/CD19-depleted allogeneic hematopoietic cells. V and J lose 5 bases and 1 base, and a span of 14 bases separates them. The cysteine opens and the phenylalanine closes a CDR3 of 15 amino acids. Only CDR3 DNA remains: 45 bases, in frame from the first base. This specimen belongs to a study of T-cell reconstitution after alpha-beta-depleted transplantation in children (dated by TCRdb to the mid-2010s). In terms of the full investigation: Using TCR repertoire profiling, the study quantitatively followed how T-cell immune reconstitution unfolded in children after TCRalphabeta/CD19-depleted allogeneic hematopoietic cell transplantation. Beyond this particular receptor, the publication reports: Hyperexpanded clone frequencies declined over subsequent months; after one year, T-cell counts and TCRbeta diversity were mostly attributed to newly produced T cells. The apparently early recovery of alphabetaT-cell counts about two months after transplant reportedly depended on only several hundred rapidly expanded clones that came from non-depleted graft cells. The high TCRbeta diversity at day 60 in some patients was ascribed to recipient T cells and intrathymic progenitors that had survived conditioning.

Receptor libraries were prepared by PCR. Sequencing was carried out with an Illumina HiSeq 2500. To normalize quantification of the TCRbeta repertoire, the TCR libraries were built with molecular barcoding that relied on unique molecular identifiers. The public reads were run again by TCRdb, first through fastp at Q25 and then through MiXCR, and only productive beta chains were kept. Here each entry gathers all rows of one CDR3 protein and keeps the most common genes and DNA. The table for this sample lists about a million distinct CDR3 sequences; about 30% of them were counted only once. The ten largest clones add up to about 28% of the sample.

The sequence came from a boy younger than two who had a stem cell transplant for SCID, so the T cells may come from the graft donor. Recombination connected TRBV12-3 or TRBV12-4 to TRBJ1-1; 5 matching bases give a weak D call of TRBD1. Sequenced here: PBMCs, mostly from graft donor cells, sampled 360 days after TCRalphabeta/CD19-depleted stem cell transplant. CDR3 region: CASSPLQGSNTEAFF. DNA sequence: TGTGCCAGCAGTCCCCTTCAGGGTTCGAACACTGAAGCTTTCTTT.